One and the same sample provided the 32 T cell receptor beta chains below, sequenced in a study of vaccination and CD4 T cells after COVID-19. Sample treatment: roughly 10-day PBMC culture with coronavirus spike peptide pools or control peptides (ViraFEST assay). Sequenced with the Oncomine TCR Beta short-read assay was DNA taken from cultured CD4+ T cells. TCRdb processed the PCR reads anew with MiXCR; each CDR3 protein has one entry. The sample contains some 9,000 distinct CDR3 sequences, 50% to 70% of which appear only once. No cognate antigen is known for these TCRs. The sample comprised CD4+ T cells from blood, cultured in vitro. All receptors derive from a human donor who had recovered from COVID-19.

This clonotype was seen a few times. The chain combines TRBV24-1 with TRBJ1-5, with unresolved D. The CDR3 extends over 13 amino acids. Germline CDR1 KGHDR, CDR2 SFDVKD. Trimming cost V 2 bases and J 4 bases, with 5 bases left between them. The CDR3 DNA follows: TGTGCCACCAGTGATTCTCAGAATCAGCCCCAGCATTTT. It specifies CATSDSQNQPQHF.

The rearrangement joins TRBV7-9 to TRBJ2-3, with a possible D match to TRBD2 (7 bases). Trimming shortened V by 4 bases and J by 5 bases, and 22 bases separated the two germline ends. The length of the CDR3 is 17 residues. Germline V gives CDR1 SEHNR, CDR2 FQNEAQ (reference sequence). CDR3 DNA sequence: TGTGCCAGCAGCTCTTGGGGGCAGGGGAGGGAAAAAGATACGCAGTATTTT. Translation: CASSSWGQGREKDTQYF.

The V gene is TRBV15, the J gene TRBJ2-5, with D maybe TRBD1 (6 bases). V was pared by 0 bases and J by 3 bases, with 17 bases between. The CDR3 is made up of 17 amino acids. Per the germline V gene, CDR1 is LNHNV and CDR2 is YYDKDF (reference sequence). The CDR3 here is CATSRETTQGWEETQYF. For the CDR3, the DNA is TGTGCCACCAGCAGAGAGACAACCCAGGGGTGGGAAGAGACCCAGTACTTC.

The J gene is TRBJ2-5, the V gene TRBV7-3; D uncertain. CDR3 length: 13 residues. Germline V gives CDR1 SGHTA, CDR2 FQGTGA. V shed 2 bases and J shed 5 bases, with 9 bases lying between them. The chain's CDR3 is CASSLGSRETQYF. CDR3 nucleotides: TGTGCCAGCAGCTTAGGTTCGCGGGAGACCCAGTACTTC.

The chain joins TRBV12-3 or TRBV12-4 to TRBJ1-2; D ambiguous. The CDR3 totals 13 residues. Trimming pared 5 bases from V and 0 bases from J, leaving 7 bases between. CDR3 DNA: TGTGCCAGCAGTCTGCAGGCTAACTATGGCTACACCTTC. Residues: CASSLQANYGYTF.

The chain carries TRBV2 and TRBJ2-1; a possible D gene is TRBD2 (7 bases). The CDR3 contains 15 residues. Germline assignment: CDR1 SNHLY and CDR2 FYNNEI. Trimming pared 8 bases from V and 4 bases from J, leaving 18 bases between. CDR3 DNA sequence: TGTGCCAGCTCAGGGGAGGGAGGGGGTTACAATGAGCAGTTCTTC. Its translation: CASSGEGGGYNEQFF. The variable domain in full, with the rest retrieved from reference TRBV2 and TRBJ2-1, is EPEVTQTPSHQVTQMGQEVILRCVPISNHLYFYWYRQILGQKVEFLVSFYNNEISEKSEIFDDQFSVERPDGSNFTLKIRSTKLEDSAMYFCASSGEGGGYNEQFFGPGTRLTVL.

V and J are TRBV18 and TRBJ1-1; TRBD1 matches 7 bases. V shed 4 bases, J shed 1 base, and the junction held 6 bases outside the gene matches. The CDR3 is made up of 15 amino acids. Germline assignment: CDR1 KGHSH and CDR2 LQKENI. This CDR3 is CASSREQGKNTEAFF. CDR3 bases: TGTGCCAGCTCACGCGAACAGGGGAAGAACACTGAAGCTTTCTTT.

This chain uses TRBV30 with TRBJ2-7, with D unresolved. Trimming left V 7 bases short and J 2 bases short, with 12 bases between. The germline CDR1 and CDR2 sequences are GTSNPN and SVGIG (reference sequence). There are 12 residues in the CDR3. Here the CDR3 DNA reads TGTGCCTTTAGCAGAATAACCTACGAGCAGTACTTC. Its protein is CAFSRITYEQYF.

The chain's CDR3 is CASRTGPRDSPLHF. CDR3 in DNA: TGTGCCAGCAGGACCGGGCCAAGGGATTCACCCCTCCACTTT. The V gene is TRBV6-1, the J gene TRBJ1-6; no clear D gene. Germline V CDR1 and CDR2: MNHNS, SASEGT. The CDR3 loop spans 14 amino acids. Trimming shortened V by 6 bases and J by 8 bases, and 14 bases separated the two germline ends.

The chain joins TRBV6-5 to TRBJ1-1; D uncertain. Trimming removed 4 bases from V and 1 base from J, with 13 bases in between. This CDR3 spans 15 amino acids. Per germline, CDR1 MNHEY and CDR2 SVGAGI. The CDR3 loop reads CASSSPIRRNTEAFF. CDR3 DNA: TGTGCCAGCAGTTCGCCGATCAGGAGGAACACTGAAGCTTTCTTT.

The chain links TRBV2 to TRBJ2-2, with 11 bases aligning to TRBD1. The CDR3 extends over 15 amino acids. Germline V gene lookup returns CDR1 SNHLY and CDR2 FYNNEI. Trimming took 6 bases from V and 8 from J; bases not matched to a gene: 8. The CDR3 reads CASRAGTGGKGELFF. Written as DNA, the CDR3 is TGTGCCAGCAGGGCCGGGACAGGGGGAAAGGGGGAGCTGTTTTTT. Full variable domain (missing parts from reference TRBV2 and TRBJ2-2): EPEVTQTPSHQVTQMGQEVILRCVPISNHLYFYWYRQILGQKVEFLVSFYNNEISEKSEIFDDQFSVERPDGSNFTLKIRSTKLEDSAMYFCASRAGTGGKGELFFGEGSRLTVL.

The chain has TRBV7-9 and TRBJ2-2; D is unresolved. V was pared by 2 bases and J by 3 bases, with 10 bases between. This CDR3 has 15 residues. Germline CDR1 SEHNR, CDR2 FQNEAQ (reference sequence). As DNA, the CDR3 is TGTGCCAGCAGCTTAAAGTGGCTAGACACCGGGGAGCTGTTTTTT. Translation: CASSLKWLDTGELFF.

The chain has TRBV20-1 and TRBJ2-3; D uncertain. CDR1 is DFQATT and CDR2 is SNEGSKA in the germline V gene (reference sequence). The V end lost 4 bases, the J end lost 2 bases, and 10 bases lay between the germline ends. The CDR3 is 13 residues long. The CDR3 reads CSATSKDTDTQYF. CDR3 DNA sequence: TGCAGTGCTACCTCGAAGGACACAGATACGCAGTATTTT.

This chain uses TRBV25-1 with TRBJ1-1; D is uncertain. CDR3 length: 13 amino acids. The germline gives CDR1 MGHDK, CDR2 SYGVNS. V dropped 8 bases and J dropped 1 base, with 11 bases sitting between them. The CDR3 nucleotides are TGTGCCAGCTCCTATTTGACGAACACTGAAGCTTTCTTT. This gives the protein CASSYLTNTEAFF.

This chain uses TRBV7-8 with TRBJ2-7; TRBD2 agrees at 8 bases. The germline V gene encodes CDR1 SGHVS and CDR2 FQNEAQ. V lost 7 bases, J lost 6 bases, and 8 bases stayed unmatched. The length of the CDR3 is 13 residues. CDR3 nucleotide sequence: TGTGCCAGCACGCAAGCGGGAGTGCTCGAGCAGTACTTC. Translating it yields CASTQAGVLEQYF.

V is TRBV30 and J is TRBJ1-1; D ambiguous. Germline V CDR1 and CDR2: GTSNPN, SVGIG (reference sequence). Trimming pared 5 bases from V and 5 bases from J, leaving 9 bases between. The CDR3 covers 11 residues. CDR3 loop: CAWSDVTEAFF. The DNA of the CDR3 is TGTGCCTGGTCGGACGTAACTGAAGCTTTCTTT. Combining the CDR3 with reference TRBV30 and TRBJ1-1 gives the whole variable domain SQTIHQWPATLVQPVGSPLSLECTVEGTSNPNLYWYRQAAGRGLQLLFYSVGIGQISSEVPQNLSASRPQDRQFILSSKKLLLSDSGFYLCAWSDVTEAFFGQGTRLTVV.

This clonotype was picked up a small number of times. The chain joins TRBV25-1 to TRBJ1-1; D call uncertain. Looked up from germline, CDR1 is MGHDK and CDR2 is SYGVNS. This CDR3 contains 14 residues. The germline V and J ends were trimmed by 5 bases and 2 bases, with 12 bases remaining between them. CDR3 amino acids: CASSSLGLNTEAFF. The DNA of the CDR3 is TGTGCCAGCAGTTCCTTGGGCCTCAACACTGAAGCTTTCTTT.

The CDR3 is CASSQLTLNTEAFF. The CDR3 DNA reads as TGTGCCAGCAGCCAGTTGACCCTGAACACTGAAGCTTTCTTT. The V and J genes are TRBV7-2 and TRBJ1-1; no clear D. The CDR3 totals 14 residues. The V gene lost 5 bases and the J gene lost 0 bases, with 10 bases spanning the gap. Germline assignment: CDR1 SGHTA and CDR2 FQGNSA.

The CDR3 loop reads CASSEWGMGDTDTQYF. Written as DNA, the CDR3 is TGTGCCAGCAGTGAATGGGGGATGGGGGACACAGATACGCAGTATTTT. The rearrangement joins TRBV2 to TRBJ2-3; D is possibly TRBD1 or TRBD2 (5 bases each). Germline V CDR1 and CDR2: SNHLY, FYNNEI. V was shortened by 2 bases and J by 2 bases, with 14 bases between the two germline ends. CDR3 length: 16 residues.

The CDR3 loop reads CASSDRGDGYTF. CDR3 DNA: TGCGCCAGCAGTGACAGGGGTGATGGCTACACCTTC. The V gene is TRBV10-2, the J gene TRBJ1-2; TRBD1 is a possible D gene (6 bases). Trimming stripped 3 bases from V and 6 bases from J, with 8 bases between. This CDR3 is built from 12 residues. Germline V lookup: CDR1 WSHSY, CDR2 SAAADI.

This clonotype turned up a few times. The CDR3 reads CASRPGTASSQPQHF. Written as DNA, the CDR3 is TGTGCCAGCAGGCCCGGGACAGCGAGTAGTCAGCCCCAGCATTTT. The J gene is TRBJ1-5, the V gene TRBV6-1; the match to TRBD1 covers 7 bases. The V gene's germline CDR1 is MNHNS and CDR2 SASEGT. CDR3 length: 15 amino acids. J lost 6 bases, V lost 6 bases, and 11 bases had no gene match.

This chain links TRBV9 with TRBJ2-3; 12 nucleotides align to TRBD1. CDR1 is SGDLS and CDR2 is YYNGEE in the germline V gene. Germline trimming cut 0 bases from V and 2 bases from J; bases unmatched to any gene: 10. The CDR3 runs to 19 residues. The CDR3 protein is CASSVAGTGGSISTDTQYF. In DNA form, the CDR3 reads TGTGCCAGCAGCGTAGCAGGGACAGGGGGCTCGATATCCACAGATACGCAGTATTTT.

The chain links TRBV2 to TRBJ2-7; D remains ambiguous. The CDR3 has 14 residues. Germline loops: CDR1 SNHLY, CDR2 FYNNEI. Deletions cut 2 bases from V and 4 bases from J, with 12 bases between. CDR3 residues: CASSERRQQYEQYF. For the CDR3, the DNA is TGTGCCAGCAGTGAAAGGCGGCAGCAATACGAGCAGTACTTC.

The V and J genes are TRBV29-1 and TRBJ2-4; TRBD1 agrees at 8 bases. CDR1 is SQVTM, CDR2 ANQGSEA, per germline. V lost 4 bases to trimming and J lost 7 bases; unmatched junction nucleotides: 6. This CDR3 spans 13 amino acids. CDR3 bases: TGCAGCGTTGTAGGACAGGGAGGCAACATTCAGTACTTC. Translating gives CSVVGQGGNIQYF.

V usage is TRBV10-3 and J usage is TRBJ1-2; D is unresolved. The CDR3 has 15 residues. Germline V gives CDR1 ENHRY, CDR2 SYGVKD. V lost 6 bases and J lost 0, with 14 bases in between. The CDR3 DNA is TGTGCCATCAGAGACGACAAGTCCCCTAACTATGGCTACACCTTC. Its translation: CAIRDDKSPNYGYTF.

This clonotype was seen more than once but under ten times. The genes are TRBV24-1 and TRBJ2-1, with 7 bases matching TRBD1. J was trimmed by 4 bases and V by 4 bases; bases with no gene match: 12. CDR1 KGHDR and CDR2 SFDVKD come from the germline V gene. The CDR3 covers 17 residues. CDR3 nucleotides: TGTGCCACCAGTGACACCAGACAGGGAACGTTTTACAATGAGCAGTTCTTC. Residues: CATSDTRQGTFYNEQFF.

This clonotype was observed once. The gene calls are TRBV20-1 and TRBJ2-4, with a weak D call TRBD1 (5 bases). The CDR3 has 16 residues. V was trimmed by 5 bases and J by 0 bases, leaving 17 bases between them. The germline CDR1 and CDR2 sequences are DFQATT and SNEGSKA (reference sequence). The CDR3 spells CSALDSEILAKNIQYF. CDR3 bases: TGCAGTGCTCTCGACAGTGAGATCCTAGCCAAAAACATTCAGTACTTC.

The chain is built from TRBV6-2 or TRBV6-3 and TRBJ1-2, with D possibly matching TRBD1 (6 bases). The V gene's germline CDR1 is MNHEY and CDR2 SVGEGT. The CDR3 totals 17 residues. Trimming shortened V by 6 bases and J by 2 bases, and 22 bases separated the two germline ends. The CDR3 sequence: CASRHTGGLGLNYGYTF. CDR3 DNA: TGTGCCAGCAGACATACGGGGGGCCTGGGATTGAACTATGGCTACACCTTC.

The chain joins TRBV24-1 to TRBJ1-2; D is unclear. This CDR3 has 13 residues. V was shortened by 4 bases and J by 2 bases, with 7 bases between the two germline ends. Germline V gives CDR1 KGHDR, CDR2 SFDVKD. In DNA, the CDR3 is TGTGCCACCAGTGAGAAGGTCAACTATGGCTACACCTTC. Amino acid sequence: CATSEKVNYGYTF.

The J gene is TRBJ2-3, the V gene TRBV7-8; D call uncertain. The length of the CDR3 is 12 residues. The V and J ends lost 1 base and 6 bases respectively, with 5 bases between them. CDR1 and CDR2 (germline): SGHVS, FQNEAQ. The chain's CDR3 is CASSLVRDTQYF. Here the CDR3 DNA reads TGTGCCAGCAGCTTAGTTCGGGATACGCAGTATTTT. The complete variable domain, with remaining parts taken from reference TRBV7-8 and TRBJ2-3, reads GAGVSQSPRYKVAKRGQDVALRCDPISGHVSLFWYQQALGQGPEFLTYFQNEAQLDKSGLPSDRFFAERPEGSVSTLKIQRTQQEDSAVYLCASSLVRDTQYFGPGTRLTVL.

The rearrangement uses TRBV19 and TRBJ2-1, with D unclear. The V end lost 4 bases, the J end lost 4 bases, and 17 bases lay between the germline ends. CDR3 length equals 16 residues. Germline V gene data show CDR1 as LNHDA and CDR2 as SQIVND (reference sequence). CDR3 protein: CASSTADLIMYNEQFF. In DNA form, the CDR3 reads TGTGCCAGTAGTACCGCAGACCTGATAATGTACAATGAGCAGTTCTTC.

The rearrangement joins TRBV7-2 to TRBJ2-1, with 11 bases lining up with TRBD2. CDR1 and CDR2 (germline): SGHTA, FQGNSA. This CDR3 spans 16 amino acids. Unmatched junction bases numbered 9, after V lost 7 bases and J lost 4 bases. The chain's CDR3 is CASTIRWTSGYNEQFF. The CDR3 DNA is TGTGCCAGCACCATCCGGTGGACTAGCGGGTACAATGAGCAGTTCTTC.